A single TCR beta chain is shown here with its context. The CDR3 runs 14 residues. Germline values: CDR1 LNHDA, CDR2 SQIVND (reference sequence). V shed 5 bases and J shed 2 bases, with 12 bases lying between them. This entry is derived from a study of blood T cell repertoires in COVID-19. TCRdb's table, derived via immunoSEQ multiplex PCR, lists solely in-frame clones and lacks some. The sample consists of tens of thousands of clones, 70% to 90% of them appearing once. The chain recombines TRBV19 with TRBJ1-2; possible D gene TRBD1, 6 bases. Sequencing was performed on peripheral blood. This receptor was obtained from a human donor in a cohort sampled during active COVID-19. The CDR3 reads CASSFPQGNYGYTF. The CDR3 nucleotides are TGTGCCAGTAGTTTCCCGCAGGGGAACTATGGCTACACCTTC.